Listed below are T cell receptor beta chains from one sample, sequenced in a study of radiation and T cells in renal cell carcinoma. Method: immunoSEQ multiplex PCR; TCRdb's copy keeps in-frame clones and lacks some. Altogether 150,000 or so clones are present, around 89% being singletons, with the ten largest covering approximately 4%. Sample: blood, taken from a patient whose treatment included radiotherapy and nephrectomy. All receptors come from a woman in her 70s with renal cell carcinoma. Each CDR3 is given with its conserved first and last residue. D genes are given only for firm matches. Size is omitted from some rows. Given values are once, few, many or a class for expanded clones.

J gene | D gene | V gene | clone size | CDR3 DNA | CDR3 protein
TRBJ2-1 | NA | TRBV19 | NA | TGTGCCAGTAGTATAACCGCCGGACAGAGTAATGAGCAGTTCTTC | CASSITAGQSNEQFF
TRBJ1-4 | TRBD1 | TRBV6-5 | NA | TGTGCCAGCAGTCACGGGACAGCAACTAATGAAAAACTGTTTTTT | CASSHGTATNEKLFF
TRBJ2-7 | NA | TRBV27 | NA | TGTGCCAGCAGTTTAGGGGACGAGCAGTACTTC | CASSLGDEQYF
TRBJ2-7 | NA | TRBV10-1 | NA | TGCGCCGGAAGGGAGTCTCGCGAGCAGTACTTC | CAGRESREQYF
TRBJ2-3 | NA | TRBV6-6 | NA | TGTGCCAGCAGTTACAAATTGAGCACAGATACGCAGTATTTT | CASSYKLSTDTQYF
TRBJ2-7 | TRBD2 | TRBV15 | NA | TGTGCCACCAGCACTACTGGGGGGGGAACCTACGAGCAGTACTTC | CATSTTGGGTYEQYF
TRBJ1-2 | TRBD1 | TRBV5-6 | NA | TGTGCCAGCAGCCTAAGAGGACAGGCAACTTATGGCTACACCTTC | CASSLRGQATYGYTF
TRBJ2-1 | NA | TRBV11-3 | NA | TGTGCCAGCAGCTTGGCTTCAATAGCAGAGGAGCAGTTCTTC | CASSLASIAEEQFF
TRBJ2-2 | NA | TRBV6-5 | NA | TGTGCCACTAAACGGGGAGGCACCGGGGAGCTGTTTTTT | CATKRGGTGELFF
TRBJ2-2 | NA | TRBV19 | NA | TGTGCCAGCACTTTCGACGGATTCACCGGGGAGCTGTTTTTT | CASTFDGFTGELFF
TRBJ1-4 | NA | TRBV28 | NA | TGTGCCAGCAGTTTACCCGGGACACTGGAAAAACTGTTTTTT | CASSLPGTLEKLFF
TRBJ1-1 | NA | TRBV28 | NA | TGTGCCAGCAGTCCACTGGCAGGAGAAGCTTTCTTT | CASSPLAGEAFF
TRBJ1-1 | NA | TRBV30 | few | TGTGCCTGGAGTCAAAGCGGTTCTGAAGCTTTCTTT | CAWSQSGSEAFF
TRBJ1-1 | NA | TRBV7-3 | NA | TGTGCCAGCAGGTGGGTTTGGGACACTGAAGCTTTCTTT | CASRWVWDTEAFF
TRBJ1-1 | NA | TRBV5-1 | NA | TGCGCCAGCAGCTCGATCAGGGGTGACACTGAAGCTTTCTTT | CASSSIRGDTEAFF
TRBJ2-5 | NA | TRBV4-3 | NA | TGCGCCAGCAGCCAAATAGCGCCGACTACGGCCCAGTACTTC | CASSQIAPTTAQYF
TRBJ1-3 | TRBD1 | TRBV27 | NA | TGTGCCAGCAGTCCCGCGGGACAGGGCTACACCATATATTTT | CASSPAGQGYTIYF
TRBJ1-5 | TRBD1 | TRBV15 | NA | TGTGCCACCAGGGACGGACAGGGGGTCCAAAATCAGCCCCAGCATTTT | CATRDGQGVQNQPQHF
TRBJ1-2 | NA | TRBV12-5 | NA | TGTGCTAGTGGCCCACCTACATGGGGCGCCCTAGAAGGCTACACCTTC | CASGPPTWGALEGYTF
TRBJ1-5 | NA | TRBV27 | once | TGTGCCAGCAGTCCCCGTGGAGGGCCGAGAATCAATCAGCCCCAGCATTTT | CASSPRGGPRINQPQHF